One and the same sample provided the 2 T cell receptor beta chains below, sequenced in a study of beta chain features in type 1 diabetes. Reverse transcription of all isolated RNA meant that expressed TCRB transcripts were sequenced. The assay was immunoSEQ multiplex PCR, and TCRdb's table has in-frame clones only and misses some. The table has fewer than 250,000 clones, approximately 70% seen once. The material sequenced was naive CD4+ T cells from blood. These receptors were obtained from a man between 25 and 39 years old in good health.

This clone was seen a handful of times. The CDR3 spells CASSYSTGNYEQYF. As DNA, the CDR3 is TGTGCCAGCAGTTACTCTACAGGGAACTACGAGCAGTACTTC. This chain links TRBV6-6 with TRBJ2-7; TRBD1 might be the D (6 bases). Germline lookup yields CDR1 MNHNY and CDR2 SVGAGI (reference sequence). The length of the CDR3 is 14 residues. Trimming stripped 0 bases from V and 3 bases from J, with 9 bases between.

The V call is TRBV2, the J call TRBJ2-3; 11 bases match TRBD2. The J segment lost 6 bases and the V segment lost 4 bases, leaving 6 bases of the junction unmatched. Germline-derived CDR1 and CDR2 are SNHLY and FYNNEI. The CDR3 sequence is 15 residues long. The CDR3 sequence: CASSGLAGMSDTQYF. In DNA form, the CDR3 reads TGTGCCAGCAGTGGACTAGCGGGGATGAGCGATACGCAGTATTTT.